This T cell receptor (beta chain) came from a study of intratumoral heterogeneity in liver cancer. About the investigation overall: In the full cohort of about 14 patients, the median age was roughly 63 years and the majority of patients were male. A total of 71 multiregional samples from around 14 HCC patients, consisting of 45 to 55 tumoral and roughly 20 adjacent nontumoral regions, were included in the overall cohort. To examine intratumor heterogeneity, the study integrated RNA-seq, DNA sequencing, TCR-seq and SNP array data obtained from multiple regions of hepatocellular carcinoma specimens.

Points the paper makes about the study in general: Within each of the two sequenced patients, overall T cell clonality showed no significant difference between tumor regions. RNA-seq-based estimates of regional differences in tumor-infiltrating lymphocyte burden were reportedly confirmed by TCR sequencing. A relatively low patient number and under-sampled tumor-infiltrating lymphocyte representation were acknowledged by the authors as limitations. In each sequenced patient, tumor region a showed significantly more unique T-cell clonal expansions than tumor region b.

Samples with the label H were taken from distinct, geographically separated regions of the hepatocellular carcinoma nodule. Early-stage hepatocellular carcinoma was present in all patients, and no therapy was administered to any patient before surgical resection. Sampled areas lacked macroscopic evidence of necrosis or hemorrhage. Multiple regions from a couple of patients were subjected to TCR sequencing (ImmunoSeq). Frozen resection tissue samples were collected at least 1 cm apart from each other. The DNeasy blood and tissue kit was used to extract genomic DNA from bulk tissue. This clone turned up a few times. No cognate antigen has been identified for it. Per-base quality was not reported, and no clone a single base away is much larger than it. The germline V gene gives CDR1 as MNHEY and CDR2 as SVGAGI. The germline ends are 16 bases apart after V is trimmed by 6 bases and J by 8 bases. The CDR3 runs 14 residues from the cysteine to the phenylalanine. Only CDR3 DNA remains: 42 bases, in frame from the first base.

Using the immunoSEQ assay, the TCR beta chain CDR3 regions were sequenced from genomic DNA. Primers annealing to V and J segments amplified rearranged VDJ segments. In the original analysis: The ImmunoSeq Analyzer software was used to calculate clonality and richness metrics. To find clones with differing abundance between regions, Fisher's exact test was applied together with a beta-binomial method for extra stringency. Here the immuneACCESS table is served through TCRdb, limited to in-frame sequences with V and J called. Missing clones are a known gap in these copies; in checked studies unresolved V genes cover under half, and the rest lacks a known reason. V and J calls and clone size are given by that table; D and trimming were obtained from the DNA. Across this sample there are about 3,600 clones, with 40% to 55% seen only once. Less than 30% of the sample lies in the top ten.

The rearrangement combines TRBV6-5 with TRBJ1-4, with the identity of the D gene unclear. The receptor comes from a man aged 65-85 years with hepatocellular carcinoma. Sample: tumor tissue, taken before any cancer treatment. This receptor carries the CDR3 CASRRGLRREKLFF. The sequence in DNA is TGTGCCAGCAGACGCGGGCTTCGGAGGGAAAAACTGTTTTTT.